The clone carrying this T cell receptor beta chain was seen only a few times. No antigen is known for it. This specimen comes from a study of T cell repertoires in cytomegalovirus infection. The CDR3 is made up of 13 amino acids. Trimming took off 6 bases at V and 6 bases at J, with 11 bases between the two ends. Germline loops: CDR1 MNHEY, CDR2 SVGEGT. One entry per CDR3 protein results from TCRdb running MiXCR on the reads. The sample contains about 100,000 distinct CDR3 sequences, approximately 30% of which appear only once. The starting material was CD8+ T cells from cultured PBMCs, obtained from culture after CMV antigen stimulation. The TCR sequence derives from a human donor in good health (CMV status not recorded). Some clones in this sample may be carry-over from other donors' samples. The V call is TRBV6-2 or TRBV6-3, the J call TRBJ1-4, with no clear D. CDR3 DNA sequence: TGTGCCAGCAGCGACCTGATCGATGAAAAACTGTTTTTT. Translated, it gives CASSDLIDEKLFF.